What follows is one T cell receptor beta chain and its context. This clonotype was observed a single time. Its antigen is currently not known. Within one base of it there is no much larger clone, and no base qualities were kept. One read represents weak support. This record comes from a study of regulatory T cells in long-lasting Graves disease (TCRdb year 2021). Concerning the study at large: Persistent Graves' disease was defined as persistently positive TSH receptor autoantibodies together with antithyroid drug treatment for over 5 years. Patients with persistent Graves' disease were compared with patients with newly diagnosed Graves' disease using TCR sequencing and RNA sequencing of peripheral blood. Persistent Graves' disease patients in the clinical cohort had taken antithyroid drugs for 9 to 11 years on average. A total of some 35 samples underwent TCR sequencing, from about 13 patients with persistent Graves' disease and 20 or so patients with newly diagnosed Graves' disease. The study took place in China and was registered as a clinical trial.

Here is what the overall study found, with its caveats: Lower TCR Shannon entropy and fewer highly expanded clones were observed in persistent Graves' disease patients than in newly diagnosed patients, which suggested clonal expansion. Peripheral blood alone was examined, since thyroid tissue, which constituted the primary lesion, could not be accessed. The small sample size was acknowledged by the authors as a limitation that may reduce accuracy. Sequencing and analysis were limited to the TCR beta chain. Preferential use of TRBV28, TRBJ1-2 and TRBJ2-5 was observed in persistent disease, whereas TRBV20-1 and TRBJ2-1 were favored in newly diagnosed disease. A larger number of public clonotypes was shared among persistent patients (about 2,700) than among newly diagnosed patients (roughly 980).

Counted from cysteine to phenylalanine, this CDR3 has 13 amino acids. Solely the CDR3 DNA is kept, with 39 bases framed from the first base. V is pruned by 11 bases and J by 4 bases, leaving 8 bases of the junction without a gene match. According to the germline V gene, CDR1 reads MDHEN and CDR2 reads SYDVKM. The library was made by multiplex PCR. Instrument used: Illumina HiSeq 4000. To build TCR beta libraries, CDR3 regions were amplified by Arm-PCR using iRepertoire HTBI primers. PCR products were gel purified before sequencing. The paper's data handling went like this. A total of roughly 67 TRBV and 14 TRBJ segments were identified across samples and were used for gene usage analysis of CDR3 amino acid clonotypes. COPE and FqMerger were used to merge the filtered high-quality paired reads into contigs. BLAST was used to align contigs to the IMGT TRBV, TRBD and TRBJ reference genes, and CDR3 was defined following IMGT. Highly expanded clones were defined as clonotypes with a frequency above 0.1%. Shannon entropy served as the measure of repertoire diversity, while the Gini coefficient captured V-J evenness. Clonotypes shared by more than one individual were considered public. TCRdb took the public reads, trimmed them with fastp at Q25, ran MiXCR for clone calling and kept in-frame beta chains. Here each entry gathers all rows of one CDR3 protein and keeps the most common genes and DNA. The V and J calls, along with clone size, are taken from TCRdb and not from the paper's own processing. This sample gives about half a million distinct CDR3 sequences in total; 22% of them show up just once. The ten most abundant clones make up roughly 13% of the sample.

What this sample's time point label stands for: persistent/refractory GD, antithyroid drugs over 5 years with positive TRAb. For both TCR sequencing and RNA sequencing, RNA was extracted from PBMCs using TRIzol. The diagnosis of Graves' disease was made according to American Thyroid Association guidelines. The patients came from an endocrinology department in Xi'an, China. Each patient gave roughly 10 milliliters of peripheral blood, collected in an EDTA anticoagulant tube. Ficoll Paque Plus density gradient separation was used to isolate PBMCs, and no further T cell sorting was done. RNA quality was checked with an Agilent 2100 Bioanalyzer and agarose gel, and concentration with a NanoDrop 2000.

Source: peripheral blood mononuclear cells (PBMCs), taken when the disease was refractory, from a patient treated with antithyroid drugs. The chain uses TRBV28 and TRBJ2-7, with 10 middle bases fitting TRBD2. The TCR comes from a female donor with Graves disease. The nucleotide sequence reads as follows: TGTGCCCTCGGGGCTAGCGGGAGTTACGAGCAGTACTTC. It specifies CALGASGSYEQYF.